The present TCR beta chain was sequenced within a study of cytomegalovirus exposure and HLA in healthy donors. The wider study: The Caucasian-associated ancestry cluster held roughly 78% of a few hundred genotyped donors. Study-level points and caveats: It is likely that the observed cluster of highly shared sequence variants was a sequencing artifact. In a later analysis, V- and J-gene trimming of beta chains associated with a DCLRE1C missense variant, replicated independently. Among TCR beta chains, those listed as cytomegalovirus-associated numbered over 150.

The germline gives CDR1 SGHDT, CDR2 YYEEEE. The trim removed 4 bases at V and 9 bases at J, leaving 5 bases unmatched. This CDR3 has 14 residues. Researchers ran the PCR with 60 Vbeta and 13 Jbeta primers. Only in-frame clones appear in the TCRdb table, and some are missing; sequencing was by immunoSEQ multiplex PCR. The sample yields 130,000 or so clones, around four fifths seen once. About this clone itself: Its antigen is not identified.

V gene TRBV5-6 combines with J gene TRBJ2-7; 15 positions agree with TRBD2. The TCR originated in a man aged 40-49 years in good health and CMV-seronegative. Sequencing was carried out using PBMCs. CDR3 DNA sequence: TGTGCCAGCAGCACCCCGGGACTAGCGGGAGGGCAGTACTTC. This codes for CASSTPGLAGGQYF.